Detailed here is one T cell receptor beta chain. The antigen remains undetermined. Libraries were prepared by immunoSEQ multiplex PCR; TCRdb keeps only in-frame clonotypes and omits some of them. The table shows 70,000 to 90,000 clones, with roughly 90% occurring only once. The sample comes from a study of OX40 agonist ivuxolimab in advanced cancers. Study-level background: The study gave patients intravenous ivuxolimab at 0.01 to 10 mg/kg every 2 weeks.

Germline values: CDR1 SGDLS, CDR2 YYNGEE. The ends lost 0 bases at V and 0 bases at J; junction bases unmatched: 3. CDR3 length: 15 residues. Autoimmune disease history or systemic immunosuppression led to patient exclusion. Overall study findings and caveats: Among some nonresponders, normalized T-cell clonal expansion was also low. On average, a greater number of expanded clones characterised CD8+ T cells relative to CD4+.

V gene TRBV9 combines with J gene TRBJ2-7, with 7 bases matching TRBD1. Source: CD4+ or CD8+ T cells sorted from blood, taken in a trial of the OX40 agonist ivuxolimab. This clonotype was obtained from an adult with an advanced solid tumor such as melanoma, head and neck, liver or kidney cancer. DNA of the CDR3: TGTGCCAGCAGCGTAGGGGGGACAGCCTCCTACGAGCAGTACTTC. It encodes CASSVGGTASYEQYF.